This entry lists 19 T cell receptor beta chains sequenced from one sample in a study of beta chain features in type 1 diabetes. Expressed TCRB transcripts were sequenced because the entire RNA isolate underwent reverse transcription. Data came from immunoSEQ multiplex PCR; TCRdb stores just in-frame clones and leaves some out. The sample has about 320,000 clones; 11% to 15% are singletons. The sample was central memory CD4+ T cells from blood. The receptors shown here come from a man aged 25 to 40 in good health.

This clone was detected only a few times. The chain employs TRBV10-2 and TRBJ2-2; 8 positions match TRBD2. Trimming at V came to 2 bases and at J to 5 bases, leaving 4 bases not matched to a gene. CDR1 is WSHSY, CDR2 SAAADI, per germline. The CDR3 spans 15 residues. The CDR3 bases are TGCGCCAGCAGTGAGAGCGGGGGAGGTACCGGGGAGCTGTTTTTT. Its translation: CASSESGGGTGELFF.

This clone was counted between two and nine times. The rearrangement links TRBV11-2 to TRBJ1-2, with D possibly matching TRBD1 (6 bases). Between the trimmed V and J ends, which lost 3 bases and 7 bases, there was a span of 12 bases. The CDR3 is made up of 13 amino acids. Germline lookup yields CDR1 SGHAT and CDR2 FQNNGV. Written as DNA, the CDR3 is TGTGCCAGCAGCTTCACGACAGGCCCTGGCTACACCTTC. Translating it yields CASSFTTGPGYTF.

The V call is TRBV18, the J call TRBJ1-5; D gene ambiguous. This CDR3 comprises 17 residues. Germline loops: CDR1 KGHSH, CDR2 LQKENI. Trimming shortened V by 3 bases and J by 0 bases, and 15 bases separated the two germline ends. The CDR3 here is CASSPQFVAGSNQPQHF. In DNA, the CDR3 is TGTGCCAGCTCACCTCAGTTTGTCGCAGGTAGCAATCAGCCCCAGCATTTT. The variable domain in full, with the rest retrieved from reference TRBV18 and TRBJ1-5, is NAGVMQNPRHLVRRRGQEARLRCSPMKGHSHVYWYRQLPEEGLKFMVYLQKENIIDESGMPKERFSAEFPKEGPSILRIQQVVRGDSAAYFCASSPQFVAGSNQPQHFGDGTRLSIL.

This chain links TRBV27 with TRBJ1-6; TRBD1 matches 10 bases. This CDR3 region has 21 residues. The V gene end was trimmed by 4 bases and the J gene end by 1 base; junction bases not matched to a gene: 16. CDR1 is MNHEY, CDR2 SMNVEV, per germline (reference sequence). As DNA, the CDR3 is TGTGCCAGCAGTTCCCACCCACGGGACAGGGGCGCCCTGTCCTATAATTCACCCCTCCACTTT. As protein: CASSSHPRDRGALSYNSPLHF.

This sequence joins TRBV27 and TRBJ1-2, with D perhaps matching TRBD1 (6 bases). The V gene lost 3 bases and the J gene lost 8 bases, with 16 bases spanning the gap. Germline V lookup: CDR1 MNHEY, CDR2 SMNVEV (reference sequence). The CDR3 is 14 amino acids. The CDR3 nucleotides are TGTGCCAGCAGTTTCCGACAGGACGAGGGCGGCTACACCTTC. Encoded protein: CASSFRQDEGGYTF.

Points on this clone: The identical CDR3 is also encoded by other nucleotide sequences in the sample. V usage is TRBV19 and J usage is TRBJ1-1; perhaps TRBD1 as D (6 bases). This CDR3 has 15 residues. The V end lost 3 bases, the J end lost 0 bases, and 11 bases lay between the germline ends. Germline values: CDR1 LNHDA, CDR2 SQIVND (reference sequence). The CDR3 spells CASSIDRSMNTEAFF. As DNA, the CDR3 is TGTGCCAGTAGTATCGACAGGTCTATGAACACTGAAGCTTTCTTT.

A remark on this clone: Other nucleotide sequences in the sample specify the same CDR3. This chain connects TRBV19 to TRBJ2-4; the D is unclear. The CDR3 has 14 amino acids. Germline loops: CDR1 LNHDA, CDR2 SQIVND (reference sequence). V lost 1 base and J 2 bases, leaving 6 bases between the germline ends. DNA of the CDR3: TGTGCCAGTAGTATAGCAGGCACCAAAAACATTCAGTACTTC. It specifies CASSIAGTKNIQYF.

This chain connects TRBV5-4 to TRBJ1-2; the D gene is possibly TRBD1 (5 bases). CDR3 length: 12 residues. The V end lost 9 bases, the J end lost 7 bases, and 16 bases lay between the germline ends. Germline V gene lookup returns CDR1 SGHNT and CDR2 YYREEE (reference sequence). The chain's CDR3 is CATNPGSGGYTF. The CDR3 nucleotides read TGTGCCACCAATCCAGGGAGCGGTGGCTACACCTTC.

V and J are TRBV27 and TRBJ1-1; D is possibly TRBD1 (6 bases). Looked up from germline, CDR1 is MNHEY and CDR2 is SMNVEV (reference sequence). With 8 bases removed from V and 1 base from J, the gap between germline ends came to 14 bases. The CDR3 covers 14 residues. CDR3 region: CASWKDRPNTEAFF. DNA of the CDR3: TGTGCCAGCTGGAAGGACAGACCGAACACTGAAGCTTTCTTT.

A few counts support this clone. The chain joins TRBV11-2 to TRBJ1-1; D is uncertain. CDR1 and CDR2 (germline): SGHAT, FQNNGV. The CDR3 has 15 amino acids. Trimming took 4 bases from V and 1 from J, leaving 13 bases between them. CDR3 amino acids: CASSSISIRNTEAFF. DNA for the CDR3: TGTGCCAGCAGCTCCATCAGTATTAGGAACACTGAAGCTTTCTTT. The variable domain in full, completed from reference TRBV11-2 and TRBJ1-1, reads EAGVAQSPRYKIIEKRQSVAFWCNPISGHATLYWYQQILGQGPKLLIQFQNNGVVDDSQLPKDRFSAERLKGVDSTLKIQPAKLEDSAVYLCASSSISIRNTEAFFGQGTRLTVV.

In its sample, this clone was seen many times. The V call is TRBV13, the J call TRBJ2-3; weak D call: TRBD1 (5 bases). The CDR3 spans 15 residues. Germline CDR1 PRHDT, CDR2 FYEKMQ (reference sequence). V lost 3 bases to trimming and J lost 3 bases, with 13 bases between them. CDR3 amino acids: CASSFGQVRTDTQYF. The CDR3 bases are TGTGCCAGCAGCTTCGGACAAGTAAGGACAGATACGCAGTATTTT.

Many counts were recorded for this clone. CDR3 DNA sequence: TGTGCCAGCAGTACATCGGGACAGGGGTACTATGGCTACACCTTC. It yields the protein CASSTSGQGYYGYTF. V gene TRBV6-5 combines with J gene TRBJ1-2, with TRBD1 matching over 10 bases. From germline, CDR1 is MNHEY and CDR2 SVGAGI. After removal of 5 bases from V and 3 bases from J, the junction contained 6 bases not matched to a gene. CDR3 length: 15 amino acids.

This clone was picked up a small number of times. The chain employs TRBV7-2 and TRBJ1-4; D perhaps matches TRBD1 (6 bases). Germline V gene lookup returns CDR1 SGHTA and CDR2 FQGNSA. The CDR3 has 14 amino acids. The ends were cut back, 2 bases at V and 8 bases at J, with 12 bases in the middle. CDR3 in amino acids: CASSLRRGGEKLFF. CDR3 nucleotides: TGTGCCAGCAGCTTACGGCGAGGGGGGGAAAAACTGTTTTTT.

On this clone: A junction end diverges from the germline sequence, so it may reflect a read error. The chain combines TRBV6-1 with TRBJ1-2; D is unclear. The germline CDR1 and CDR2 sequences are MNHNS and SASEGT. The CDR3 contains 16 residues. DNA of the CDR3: TGTGCCGGCAGTGAAGAGGCGCAAGGCAGGATCTATGGCTACACCTTC. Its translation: CAGSEEAQGRIYGYTF.

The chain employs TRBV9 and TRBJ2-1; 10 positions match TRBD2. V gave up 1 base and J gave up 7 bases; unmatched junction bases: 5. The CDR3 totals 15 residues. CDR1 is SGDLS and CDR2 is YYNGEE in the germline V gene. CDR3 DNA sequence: TGTGCCAGCAGCGTATCTAGCGGGAGTAGAAATGAGCAGTTCTTC. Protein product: CASSVSSGSRNEQFF.

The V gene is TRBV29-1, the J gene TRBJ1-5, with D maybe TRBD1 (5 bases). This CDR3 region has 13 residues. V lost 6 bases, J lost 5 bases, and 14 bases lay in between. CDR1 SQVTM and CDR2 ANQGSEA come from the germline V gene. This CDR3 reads CSVAGTSDQPQHF. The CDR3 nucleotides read TGCAGCGTGGCCGGGACGTCGGATCAGCCCCAGCATTTT.

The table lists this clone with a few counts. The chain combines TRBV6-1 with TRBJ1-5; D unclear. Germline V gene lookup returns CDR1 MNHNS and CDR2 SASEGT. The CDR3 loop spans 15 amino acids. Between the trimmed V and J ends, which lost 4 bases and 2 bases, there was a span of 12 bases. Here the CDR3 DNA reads TGTGCCAGCAGTGGGACGGCGCCTGGCAATCAGCCCCAGCATTTT. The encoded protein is CASSGTAPGNQPQHF.

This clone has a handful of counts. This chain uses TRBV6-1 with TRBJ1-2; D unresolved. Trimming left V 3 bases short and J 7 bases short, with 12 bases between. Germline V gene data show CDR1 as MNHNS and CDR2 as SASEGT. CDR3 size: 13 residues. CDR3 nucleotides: TGTGCCAGCAGTGAGCGGAAGTTGGGTGGCTACACCTTC. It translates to CASSERKLGGYTF.

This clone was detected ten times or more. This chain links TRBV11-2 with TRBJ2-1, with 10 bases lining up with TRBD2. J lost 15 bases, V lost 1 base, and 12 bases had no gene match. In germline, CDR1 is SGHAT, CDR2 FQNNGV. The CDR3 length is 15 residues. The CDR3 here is CASSLGSSGGWGRFF. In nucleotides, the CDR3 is TGTGCCAGCAGCTTAGGTTCTAGCGGGGGCTGGGGTAGGTTCTTC.